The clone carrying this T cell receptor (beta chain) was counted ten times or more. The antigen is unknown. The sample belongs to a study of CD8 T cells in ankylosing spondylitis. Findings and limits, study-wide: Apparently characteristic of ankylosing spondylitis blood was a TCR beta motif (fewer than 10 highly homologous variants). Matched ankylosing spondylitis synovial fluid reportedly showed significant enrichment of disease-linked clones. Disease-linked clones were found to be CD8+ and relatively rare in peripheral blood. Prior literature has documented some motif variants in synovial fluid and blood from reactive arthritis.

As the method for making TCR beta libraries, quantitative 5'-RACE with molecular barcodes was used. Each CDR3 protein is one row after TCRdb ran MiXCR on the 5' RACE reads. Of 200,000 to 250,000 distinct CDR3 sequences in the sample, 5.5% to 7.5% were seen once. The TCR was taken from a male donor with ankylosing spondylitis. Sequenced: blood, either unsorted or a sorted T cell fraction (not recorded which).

CDR3 amino acids: CASSLEDNRNIQYF. Written as DNA, the CDR3 is TGTGCCAGCAGCTTAGAGGACAATCGAAACATTCAGTACTTC. This chain uses TRBV11-2 with TRBJ2-4; D is possibly TRBD1 (5 bases). The CDR3 is 14 residues long. Trimming cost V 0 bases and J 6 bases, with 9 bases left between them. The germline V gene encodes CDR1 SGHAT and CDR2 FQNNGV.